The clone carrying this T cell receptor (beta chain) was found a few times. This record comes from a study of T cell changes during pregnancy in multiple sclerosis. The CDR3 sequence is 17 residues long. CDR1 and CDR2 from the germline V gene are SQVTM and ANQGSEA. V was clipped by 1 base and J by 0 bases; unmatched bases: 11. Assay used: immunoSEQ multiplex PCR; TCRdb lists only in-frame clones, some missing. This table holds more than 25,000 clones, roughly 87% found once. Material: CD8+ T cells from peripheral blood mononuclear cells, obtained in the third trimester of pregnancy. The chain is built from TRBV29-1 and TRBJ1-2, with 7 bases identical to TRBD1. This sequence originates from a female donor with multiple sclerosis, enrolled in a pregnancy study. In DNA form, the CDR3 reads TGCAGCGTTGAAGGGATACAGGGGCTTCCTTCTAACTATGGCTACACCTTC. Translation gives CSVEGIQGLPSNYGYTF.